The source of this T cell receptor beta chain is a study of T cells in Graves' hyperthyroidism and ophthalmopathy. Germline values: CDR1 KGHSH, CDR2 LQKENI. J was trimmed by 7 bases and V by 5 bases; bases with no gene match: 10. The CDR3 runs 14 residues. What was amplified from RNA transcripts were TCR beta CDR3 regions. The HTBI set primed first-round TCR CDR3 RT-PCR. TCRdb reanalysed the multiplex PCR reads using MiXCR and keeps one entry per CDR3 protein. The sample has about 520,000 distinct CDR3 sequences; roughly 20% are singletons. This clonotype was detected ten times or more. Its antigen is undetermined. Findings of the study overall: Appearing also in blood were most of the thyroid clonotypes expanded above 0.001. Ophthalmopathy got predicted by the model a median approximately 6.4 months before its onset.

If no ophthalmopathy progression occurred within 18 months, Graves' hyperthyroidism was stable. The source of the PBMCs was less than 12 ml of fresh peripheral blood. The gene calls are TRBV18 and TRBJ1-2; 7 bases agree with TRBD1. The source is a man aged 18 to 35 with Graves' hyperthyroidism. The sample consisted of blood. The CDR3 coding sequence is TGTGCCAGCTCAGAAGGACAGGCCATCGGTGGCTACACCTTC. This codes for CASSEGQAIGGYTF.